These T cell receptor beta chains were read from a single sample in a study of PD-L1 blockade in urothelial cancer. TCRdb keeps only in-frame clones here, not all; method: immunoSEQ multiplex PCR. The data show over 25,000 clones, approximately 80% seen once. The sequencing used PBMCs, collected around atezolizumab (anti-PD-L1) treatment. The receptors here all came from a man aged 70-80 years with urothelial cancer. The CDR3 runs from the conserved cysteine through the conserved F or W. The D gene is left open where the match is weak. Size is omitted from some rows. Given values are once, few, many or a class for expanded clones.

clone_size	v_call	d_call	j_call	cdr3_aa
once	TRBV2	TRBD2	TRBJ2-3	CASSGRAGTTDTQYF
-	TRBV5-1	-	TRBJ1-2	CASTQSGAGKAYGYTF
-	TRBV9	TRBD1	-	CASSVSTGRGYEQYF
-	TRBV30	-	TRBJ1-2	CAWSPRAHGYTF
-	TRBV5-1	-	TRBJ1-6	CASSLAVAGDSPLHF
-	TRBV2	TRBD1	TRBJ1-5	CASSAGGHQPQHF
-	TRBV11-1	TRBD1	TRBJ1-3	CASSSELPGQRIGNTIYF
-	TRBV7-3	-	TRBJ1-2	CASRGRENYGYTF
-	TRBV2	-	TRBJ2-7	CASSREAELYEQYF
-	TRBV11-2	-	TRBJ1-2	CASSAVRRQEKSNYGYTF
-	TRBV7-6	-	TRBJ2-2	CASSPRGGGSNTGELFF
-	TRBV2	TRBD1	TRBJ1-3	CASSRQGEGNTIYF
-	TRBV10-3	TRBD1	TRBJ2-3	CAISPRDRGFYSTDTQYF
-	TRBV5-4	-	TRBJ2-3	CASSPQGDGGTDTQYF
-	TRBV6-1	-	TRBJ2-1	CASQPGTPYNEQFF
-	TRBV5-5	-	TRBJ2-5	CASSGGGVAQETQYF
-	TRBV12-5	-	TRBJ2-5	CASGPRGGSQETQYF
few	TRBV7-2	-	TRBJ2-7	CASSKNRVTYEQYF